The TCR beta chain described here comes from a study of OX40 agonist ivuxolimab in advanced cancers. General notes on the study: Ivuxolimab, which targeted the costimulatory receptor OX40 (CD134), was an agonistic, fully human IgG2 monoclonal antibody. Partial responses were achieved by three dose-escalation patients, of whom one had hepatocellular carcinoma and two had cutaneous melanoma. The paper covers the monotherapy dose-escalation part of the phase I ivuxolimab trial, which included N of about 50 patients. Of the approximately 54 patients in dose escalation, 19 had hepatocellular carcinoma, about 15 had melanoma, 9 had renal cell carcinoma and 9 had head and neck cancer. The dose-escalation cohort was about 83% male with a mean age of around 62 years, ranging from about 23 to 85. Patients were allowed to have had prior anti-PD-1, anti-PD-L1 or anti-CTLA-4 therapy, and around 40% of the dose-escalation patients had previously received checkpoint inhibitors. Peripheral TCRbeta sequencing aimed to test whether ivuxolimab altered TCR sequence diversity and caused clonal T-cell expansion. Intravenous ivuxolimab was administered to patients every 2 weeks at six dose levels: 0.01, 0.1, 0.3, 1.5, 3 and 10 mg/kg. Paper-wide results and their limitations: In the 0.1-3.0 mg/kg groups, partial responders had among the lowest normalized peripheral clonal expansion, particularly in CD8+ T cells. Low levels of normalized T-cell clonal expansion were also seen in some patients who did not respond. At doses of 0.1 to 3.0 mg/kg, clonal expansion of both CD4+ and CD8+ blood T cells was observed from baseline to week 6. After ivuxolimab, expanded clones were on average more numerous among CD8+ T cells than among CD4+ T cells. Antigen specificity was not determined for the clonally expanded peripheral T cells.

To sequence the TCRbeta CDR3 region, genomic DNA was isolated from the sorted cells. TCRbeta CDR3 regions were sequenced using the immunoSEQ Assay. TCRdb stores this immuneACCESS table with in-frame sequences only. Part of the clones is absent; in the studies checked, under half of the shortfall reflects unresolved V genes, and no reason is known for the rest. For this sample there are about 35,000 clones; around 84% appear just once. The top ten clonotypes cover 10% to 15% of the sample. Comments on this clone: Its antigen is unknown. Per-nucleotide qualities are absent, and no much larger clonotype sits a single base away.

Patients with a history of autoimmune disease or receiving systemic immunosuppression were excluded from the trial. Peripheral blood for TCR sequencing was collected from all dose cohorts at baseline, on cycle 4 day 1, and on cycle 7 day 1. Samples were obtained from an open-label, multicenter, first-in-human phase I dose-escalation trial of ivuxolimab. Adults with locally advanced or metastatic melanoma, renal cell carcinoma, hepatocellular carcinoma or head and neck squamous cell carcinoma were enrolled in the trial. Before TCR sequencing, CD4+ T cells and CD8+ T cells from peripheral blood were sorted into separate populations. This receptor was identified in an adult with an advanced solid tumor such as melanoma, head and neck, liver or kidney cancer. The starting material was CD4+ or CD8+ T cells sorted from blood, obtained in a trial of the OX40 agonist ivuxolimab.

The CDR3 in this case is CASSFRQVGSYEQYF. The bases are TGTGCCAGCAGTTTCAGACAGGTGGGGTCCTACGAGCAGTACTTC. The rearranged chain carries TRBV27 and TRBJ2-7, with a tentative D gene TRBD1 over 6 matching bases. CDR1 and CDR2, per the germline V gene (reference sequence), are MNHEY and SMNVEV. The CDR3, from cysteine to phenylalanine, totals 15 residues. Just CDR3 DNA is preserved here, 45 bases in frame from base 1. Deletion took 3 bases off V and 1 base off J, with a span of 13 bases between the germline ends.